The 30 T cell receptor beta chains below were found in one sample sequenced in a study of vaccination and CD4 T cells after COVID-19. The antigens for these receptors are not known. The Oncomine TCR Beta short-read assay sequenced DNA from cultured CD4+ T cells. TCRdb recomputed calls from the PCR reads with MiXCR, one row per CDR3 protein. The sample lists about 19,000 distinct CDR3 sequences, about two fifths occurring once. The treatment is: approximately nine-day PBMC culture with coronavirus spike peptide pools or control peptides (ViraFEST assay). Sequencing was done on a sample of cultured CD4+ T cells from blood. The receptors were gathered from a human donor with COVID-19.

This clonotype has just a few counts. The V and J genes are TRBV15 and TRBJ2-2; 10 bases align to TRBD2. This CDR3 region has 17 residues. The V gene's germline CDR1 is LNHNV and CDR2 YYDKDF (reference sequence). With V trimmed by 2 bases and J by 3 bases, 6 bases remained unmatched. CDR3 in DNA: TGTGCCACCAGCAGAACGTTAGCGGGGGGAGACACCGGGGAGCTGTTTTTT. Encoded protein: CATSRTLAGGDTGELFF.

This clonotype has just a few counts. Compared with germline, one end of the junction differs, possibly owing to a read error. The V and J genes are TRBV20-1 and TRBJ2-3; D is perhaps TRBD2 (6 bases). This CDR3 is 11 amino acids long. Germline V lookup: CDR1 DFQATT, CDR2 SNEGSKA (reference sequence). The CDR3 spells CRAGITDTQYF. CDR3 in DNA: TGCCGTGCGGGAATCACAGATACGCAGTATTTT.

The J gene is TRBJ2-7, the V gene TRBV20-1; 8 positions agree with TRBD1. CDR1 is DFQATT, CDR2 SNEGSKA, per germline (reference sequence). The ends lost 0 bases at V and 0 bases at J; junction bases unmatched: 4. This CDR3 has 15 residues. The CDR3 DNA follows: TGCAGTGCTAGAGACCGGGACAGGTCCTCCTACGAGCAGTACTTC. Amino acids: CSARDRDRSSYEQYF.

V is TRBV6-1 and J is TRBJ2-1; D gene unclear. V lost 6 bases and J 4 bases, leaving 10 bases between the germline ends. CDR1 MNHNS and CDR2 SASEGT come from the germline V gene. The length of the CDR3 is 13 residues. The CDR3 loop reads CASRTTGYNEQFF. DNA for the CDR3: TGTGCCAGCAGAACCACCGGGTACAATGAGCAGTTCTTC.

This sequence joins TRBV6-1 and TRBJ2-5; TRBD2 agrees at 8 bases. The CDR3 runs to 15 residues. CDR1 and CDR2 (germline): MNHNS, SASEGT. V was pared by 3 bases and J by 0 bases, with 3 bases of the junction left unmatched. The CDR3 nucleotides read TGTGCCAGCAGTGATGGAGCGGGGGACCAAGAGACCCAGTACTTC. Translating gives CASSDGAGDQETQYF.

This chain connects TRBV28 to TRBJ2-3; D possibly corresponds to TRBD1 (6 bases). Germline-derived CDR1 and CDR2 are MDHEN and SYDVKM. V was shortened by 5 bases and J by 4 bases, with 13 bases between the two germline ends. CDR3 length: 14 residues. This CDR3 reads CASSPGTFADTQYF. In nucleotides, the CDR3 is TGTGCCAGCAGTCCCGGGACATTCGCAGATACGCAGTATTTT.

This rearrangement joins TRBV20-1 to TRBJ2-1; TRBD2 agrees at 10 bases. Germline CDR1 is DFQATT and CDR2 is SNEGSKA (reference sequence). This CDR3 has 14 amino acids. The CDR3 sequence: CTVAGGSSYNEQFF. CDR3 nucleotide sequence: TGCACCGTAGCGGGGGGAAGCTCCTACAATGAGCAGTTCTTC.

The rearrangement links TRBV7-4 to TRBJ2-7, with TRBD2 identical over 11 bases. The V gene end was trimmed by 1 base and the J gene end by 3 bases; junction bases not matched to a gene: 2. The CDR3 is made up of 15 amino acids. In germline, CDR1 is SGHVT, CDR2 SQSDAQ. Here the CDR3 DNA reads TGTGCCAGCAGCTTAGGACTAGCGGGGTGCTACGAGCAGTACTTC. This gives the protein CASSLGLAGCYEQYF.

The genes are TRBV4-1 and TRBJ2-5; 7 bases fit TRBD2. The V gene end was trimmed by 2 bases and the J gene end by 4 bases; junction bases not matched to a gene: 4. Germline V gene sequence: CDR1 MGHRA, CDR2 YSYEKL. The CDR3 spans 14 residues. The CDR3 nucleotides read TGCGCCAGCAGCCAATTGTGGGGGGGAGAGACCCAGTACTTC. Protein: CASSQLWGGETQYF.

This clonotype was counted only a few times. The chain uses TRBV6-1 and TRBJ1-2; D perhaps matches TRBD1 (5 bases). The V end lost 5 bases, the J end lost 3 bases, and 19 bases lay between the germline ends. The V gene's germline CDR1 is MNHNS and CDR2 SASEGT. CDR3 length: 16 residues. The DNA for the CDR3 is TGTGCCAGCAGTATAGGGACTAAAGTCCGGCACTATGGCTACACCTTC. Its protein product is CASSIGTKVRHYGYTF.

The chain carries TRBV20-1 and TRBJ2-7, with 15 bases fitting TRBD2. With 0 bases clipped from V and 4 bases from J, the junction kept 7 bases outside the gene matches. CDR1 DFQATT and CDR2 SNEGSKA come from the germline V gene (reference sequence). This CDR3 has 17 residues. Here the CDR3 reads CSARDWTSGGALYEQYF. The CDR3 DNA follows: TGCAGTGCTAGAGATTGGACTAGCGGGGGGGCATTGTACGAGCAGTACTTC.

V is TRBV6-1 and J is TRBJ2-3; D unclear. The CDR3 sequence is 14 residues long. Trimming took 8 bases from V and 4 from J, leaving 16 bases between them. CDR1 is MNHNS and CDR2 is SASEGT in the germline V gene. CDR3 sequence reads: CASREPFTADTQYF. The CDR3 DNA follows: TGTGCCAGCCGCGAACCCTTTACCGCAGATACGCAGTATTTT.

This clonotype was seen a handful of times. The chain links TRBV10-3 to TRBJ1-1; D remains ambiguous. The CDR3 is 12 residues long. The germline gives CDR1 ENHRY, CDR2 SYGVKD. The V end lost 3 bases, the J end lost 8 bases, and 10 bases lay between the germline ends. CDR3 protein: CAISETADEAFF. The CDR3 DNA reads TGTGCCATCAGTGAAACGGCTGACGAAGCTTTCTTT.

V and J are TRBV19 and TRBJ1-4, with no clear D. CDR3 length: 14 residues. With 7 bases removed from V and 5 bases from J, the gap between germline ends came to 14 bases. Germline values: CDR1 LNHDA, CDR2 SQIVND (reference sequence). The CDR3 region is CASNSRERNEKLFF. DNA of the CDR3: TGTGCCAGTAATTCCCGGGAGAGAAATGAAAAACTGTTTTTT.

This clonotype was detected only a few times. The chain joins TRBV6-1 to TRBJ1-4, with 7 bases lining up with TRBD1. From germline, CDR1 is MNHNS and CDR2 SASEGT. The CDR3 sequence is 15 residues long. Trimming removed 1 base from V and 11 bases from J; junction bases left unmatched: 10. Here the CDR3 reads CASSEGAGGIYKLFF. The CDR3, as DNA: TGTGCCAGCAGTGAAGGGGCAGGGGGGATTTATAAACTGTTTTTT.

This clonotype was counted only a few times. This rearrangement joins TRBV6-5 to TRBJ2-5; perhaps TRBD2 as D (5 bases). Germline V gene sequence: CDR1 MNHEY, CDR2 SVGAGI. CDR3 size: 14 residues. V lost 2 bases to trimming and J lost 1 base, with 8 bases between them. As DNA, the CDR3 is TGTGCCAGCAGTTACACGAGGGCCCAAGAGACCCAGTACTTC. Translating gives CASSYTRAQETQYF.

This clonotype turned up a few times. CDR3 coding DNA: TGTGCCAGCAGTTTCAGCGGGGGGATCACAGATACGCAGTATTTT. Translation: CASSFSGGITDTQYF. This rearrangement joins TRBV6-5 to TRBJ2-3, with 9 positions matching TRBD2. Trimming took 4 bases from V and 2 from J; bases not matched to a gene: 4. CDR1 MNHEY and CDR2 SVGAGI come from the germline V gene. This CDR3 is built from 15 residues.

This sequence joins TRBV15 and TRBJ2-3; 14 positions match TRBD2. Germline values: CDR1 LNHNV, CDR2 YYDKDF (reference sequence). The ends lost 2 bases at V and 6 bases at J; junction bases unmatched: 10. The CDR3 loop spans 18 amino acids. The DNA of the CDR3 is TGTGCCACCAGCAGACCCAAGACTAGCGGGGGGGCTGGGGATACGCAGTATTTT. Protein: CATSRPKTSGGAGDTQYF.

This chain joins TRBV4-1 and TRBJ1-1; D unclear. Per the germline V gene, CDR1 is MGHRA and CDR2 is YSYEKL. This CDR3 has 13 residues. V lost 4 bases, J lost 2 bases, and 8 bases lay in between. CDR3 amino acids: CASSRGKNTEAFF. The CDR3 DNA is TGCGCCAGCAGCCGGGGAAAAAACACTGAAGCTTTCTTT.

This clonotype was observed a few times. V and J are TRBV28 and TRBJ1-1; D is ambiguous. This CDR3 has 13 residues. Trimming left V 6 bases short and J 4 bases short, with 12 bases between. Germline lookup yields CDR1 MDHEN and CDR2 SYDVKM. The CDR3, as DNA: TGTGCCAGCAGGCCCCCGGTGAGCACTGAAGCTTTCTTT. Translating it yields CASRPPVSTEAFF.

The sample holds a few counts of this clonotype. The J gene is TRBJ1-1, the V gene TRBV10-3, with TRBD1 matching 7 bases. This CDR3 is built from 13 residues. Trimming cost V 7 bases and J 1 base; bases outside gene matches: 3. Germline V gives CDR1 ENHRY, CDR2 SYGVKD. The CDR3 DNA reads TGTGCCATCATGGGACAGCCGAACACTGAAGCTTTCTTT. This translates into CAIMGQPNTEAFF.

The chain joins TRBV20-1 to TRBJ2-6; maybe TRBD1 (7 bases). In germline, CDR1 is DFQATT, CDR2 SNEGSKA (reference sequence). The V end was cut by 0 bases, the J end by 0 bases, with 15 bases between. This CDR3 is 18 amino acids long. The CDR3 loop is CSARDIGGQYSGANVLTF. The CDR3 DNA reads as TGCAGTGCTAGAGATATCGGGGGACAGTACTCTGGGGCCAACGTCCTGACTTTC.

The rearrangement uses TRBV5-1 and TRBJ1-1, with D perhaps matching TRBD1 (5 bases). The CDR3 runs to 15 residues. Per the germline V gene, CDR1 is SGHRS and CDR2 is YFSETQ. V was clipped by 4 bases and J by 1 base, with 14 bases between them. In DNA, the CDR3 is TGCGCCAGCAGCCGGTCGCTGGGACCGAACACTGAAGCTTTCTTT. Translating gives CASSRSLGPNTEAFF.

This clonotype was recorded a few times. The CDR3 sequence is CSDRPGTGNTEAFF. In nucleotides, the CDR3 is TGCAGTGATCGACCCGGGACAGGGAACACTGAAGCTTTCTTT. The rearrangement links TRBV20-1 to TRBJ1-1, with 8 bases fitting TRBD1. The CDR3 contains 14 residues. The ends lost 7 bases at V and 1 base at J; junction bases unmatched: 8. Germline V gives CDR1 DFQATT, CDR2 SNEGSKA (reference sequence).

V is TRBV24-1 and J is TRBJ2-3; 9 bases fit TRBD1. The germline CDR1 and CDR2 sequences are KGHDR and SFDVKD. V gave up 6 bases and J gave up 3 bases; unmatched junction bases: 3. The CDR3 totals 14 residues. CDR3 sequence reads: CATSTTGGTDTQYF. In DNA form, the CDR3 reads TGTGCCACCAGTACGACAGGGGGGACAGATACGCAGTATTTT.

Regarding this clonotype: A junction end diverges from the germline sequence, so it may reflect a read error. J is TRBJ2-7 and V is TRBV7-7; D not resolved. CDR1 SSHAT and CDR2 FNYEAQ come from the germline V gene (reference sequence). The CDR3 totals 13 residues. The CDR3 DNA is TGTGCTAGCAGCCGACCAGACACCTACGAGCAGTACTTC. Its translation is CASSRPDTYEQYF.

The sample holds a few counts of this clonotype. The V and J genes are TRBV6-2 or TRBV6-3 and TRBJ1-5; possible D gene TRBD1, 6 bases. This CDR3 is 15 amino acids long. Trimming cost V 6 bases and J 5 bases, with 17 bases left between them. From germline, CDR1 is MNHEY and CDR2 SVGEGT. The CDR3 here is CASRIPGGQDQPQHF. The CDR3 DNA reads as TGTGCCAGCAGAATTCCGGGGGGGCAAGATCAGCCCCAGCATTTT.

The table lists this clonotype with a few counts. The V and J genes are TRBV20-1 and TRBJ2-7, with a weak D call TRBD1 (5 bases). Germline V gene sequence: CDR1 DFQATT, CDR2 SNEGSKA (reference sequence). V gave up 5 bases and J gave up 2 bases, with 13 bases separating them. The CDR3 spans 13 residues. CDR3: CSAYQTVTYEQYF. The CDR3, as DNA: TGCAGTGCTTATCAGACAGTTACCTACGAGCAGTACTTC.

This clonotype was seen only a few times. The V call is TRBV29-1, the J call TRBJ1-1; D is unresolved. V lost 2 bases and J lost 4, with 14 bases in between. Germline CDR1 is SQVTM and CDR2 is ANQGSEA. This CDR3 region has 14 residues. CDR3 sequence reads: CSVEHTALGTEAFF. The CDR3 bases are TGCAGCGTTGAACACACCGCCCTGGGCACTGAAGCTTTCTTT.

The genes are TRBV10-3 and TRBJ2-1; maybe TRBD2 (7 bases). Trimming took off 2 bases at V and 7 bases at J, with 18 bases between the two ends. Per germline, CDR1 ENHRY and CDR2 SYGVKD. CDR3 length equals 16 residues. Here the CDR3 reads CAISETRGAQKNEQFF. CDR3 in DNA: TGTGCCATCAGTGAGACCCGGGGGGCTCAGAAGAATGAGCAGTTCTTC.